Listed here are 31 T cell receptor beta chains from one sample, sequenced in a study of cytomegalovirus exposure and HLA in healthy donors. The study ran its PCR with 60 Vbeta and 13 Jbeta primers. The repertoire was sequenced with immunoSEQ multiplex PCR; TCRdb's copy has only in-frame clones and lacks some. The sample yields fewer than 200,000 clones, about four fifths seen once. The sequencing input was PBMCs. All receptors come from a woman in her late teens or twenties in good health and CMV-seronegative.

In this sample, this clone turned up a few times. The chain links TRBV9 to TRBJ2-1; 14 nucleotides line up with TRBD2. The J segment lost 6 bases and the V segment lost 3 bases, leaving 2 bases of the junction unmatched. Germline CDR1 reads SGDLS; CDR2 reads YYNGEE. The CDR3 length is 15 residues. The CDR3 DNA sequence: TGTGCCAGCAGCGCGACTAGCGGGAGGGCCAATGAGCAGTTCTTC. Protein sequence: CASSATSGRANEQFF.

The chain employs TRBV11-3 and TRBJ1-2, with 7 bases fitting TRBD1. The CDR3 is made up of 14 amino acids. V shed 3 bases, J shed 4 bases, and the junction held 5 bases outside the gene matches. Germline CDR1 and CDR2: SGHNT and YENEEA. CDR3 nucleotide sequence: TGTGCCAGCAGCTTCCGACAGGGCAGCTATGGCTACACCTTC. Translation gives CASSFRQGSYGYTF. The full variable domain, with the rest looked up from reference TRBV11-3 and TRBJ1-2, is EAGVVQSPRYKIIEKKQPVAFWCNPISGHNTLYWYLQNLGQGPELLIRYENEEAVDDSQLPKDRFSAERLKGVDSTLKIQPAELGDSAVYLCASSFRQGSYGYTFGSGTRLTVV.

The chain carries TRBV6-5 and TRBJ2-1, with a weak D call TRBD1 (6 bases). V was shortened by 3 bases and J by 5 bases, with 14 bases between the two germline ends. CDR1 is MNHEY and CDR2 is SVGAGI in the germline V gene. The CDR3 has 15 amino acids. The chain's CDR3 is CASSYSPGQDNEQFF. The CDR3 coding sequence is TGTGCCAGCAGTTATTCCCCGGGACAAGACAATGAGCAGTTCTTC.

The table lists this clone with a few counts. The chain employs TRBV25-1 and TRBJ1-4, with D unresolved. The CDR3 totals 14 residues. Trimming shortened V by 1 base and J by 7 bases, and 10 bases separated the two germline ends. Germline CDR1 and CDR2: MGHDK and SYGVNS. CDR3 sequence reads: CASSESGGFEKLFF. The CDR3 DNA reads TGTGCCAGCAGTGAATCAGGCGGGTTTGAAAAACTGTTTTTT.

This chain links TRBV4-3 with TRBJ1-4, with a tentative D call TRBD1 (6 bases). This CDR3 region has 16 residues. From germline, CDR1 is LGHNA and CDR2 YSLEER. V dropped 3 bases and J dropped 5 bases, with 16 bases sitting between them. CDR3 amino acids: CASSQITGSRNEKLFF. For the CDR3, the DNA is TGCGCCAGCAGCCAGATTACAGGGTCTAGAAATGAAAAACTGTTTTTT.

The chain has TRBV6-5 and TRBJ1-1; possible D gene TRBD1, 6 bases. The germline V gene encodes CDR1 MNHEY and CDR2 SVGAGI. The CDR3 is 15 residues long. V gave up 0 bases and J gave up 4 bases, with 12 bases separating them. The CDR3 is CASSYSILRGTEAFF. The CDR3, as DNA: TGTGCCAGCAGTTACTCGATTCTCAGGGGCACTGAAGCTTTCTTT.

The rearrangement links TRBV11-2 to TRBJ2-1; 8 bases map to TRBD1. Germline CDR1 and CDR2: SGHAT and FQNNGV. The CDR3 has 17 amino acids. Losses at the gene ends were 0 bases for V and 4 bases for J; bases not matched to a gene: 8. Here the CDR3 reads CASSLDIGQGRYNEQFF. The DNA of the CDR3 is TGTGCCAGCAGCTTAGACATCGGACAGGGTCGATACAATGAGCAGTTCTTC.

The V and J genes are TRBV2 and TRBJ2-1, with 7 bases matching TRBD2. The CDR3 contains 13 residues. The V gene's germline CDR1 is SNHLY and CDR2 FYNNEI. Germline trimming cut 10 bases from V and 9 bases from J; bases unmatched to any gene: 12. CDR3 bases: TGTGCCAACAAGCGGGAATGGGTCGGTGAGCAGTTCTTC. Residues: CANKREWVGEQFF.

This clone was detected only a few times. The rearrangement links TRBV25-1 to TRBJ2-5, with a possible D match to TRBD1 (5 bases). Deletions cut 2 bases from V and 1 base from J, with 14 bases between. This CDR3 contains 16 residues. CDR1 and CDR2 from the germline V gene are MGHDK and SYGVNS. The CDR3 loop is CASSEGAKPVQETQYF. CDR3 nucleotides: TGTGCCAGCAGTGAAGGGGCCAAGCCCGTCCAAGAGACCCAGTACTTC. The full variable domain, completed using reference TRBV25-1 and TRBJ2-5, is EADIYQTPRYLVIGTGKKITLECSQTMGHDKMYWYQQDPGMELHLIHYSYGVNSTEKGDLSSESTVSRIRTEHFPLTLESARPSHTSQYLCASSEGAKPVQETQYFGPGTRLLVL.

CDR3 nucleotide sequence: TGTGCCAGCAGTTTATGGACTAGCGGGAGTACAGATACGCAGTATTTT. It yields the protein CASSLWTSGSTDTQYF. The J gene is TRBJ2-3, the V gene TRBV28; 12 bases are a match to TRBD2. Looked up from germline, CDR1 is MDHEN and CDR2 is SYDVKM. This CDR3 is built from 16 residues. The junction had 1 base not matched to a gene; V was cut back by 0 bases and J by 3 bases.

The V gene is TRBV5-4, the J gene TRBJ2-7; 9 bases align to TRBD2. CDR3 length: 13 residues. Germline V gene lookup returns CDR1 SGHNT and CDR2 YYREEE (reference sequence). V shed 6 bases, J shed 4 bases, and the junction held 5 bases outside the gene matches. CDR3 sequence reads: CASKQSGGYEQYF. In DNA form, the CDR3 reads TGTGCCAGCAAACAGAGCGGGGGGTACGAGCAGTACTTC.

V is TRBV6-6 and J is TRBJ1-2, with D hard to call. Germline assignment: CDR1 MNHNY and CDR2 SVGAGI (reference sequence). Trimming took 0 bases from V and 6 from J, leaving 8 bases between them. CDR3 length equals 13 residues. CDR3 coding DNA: TGTGCCAGCAGTTACTCGTACGGGGATGGCTACACCTTC. Its protein is CASSYSYGDGYTF.

This chain joins TRBV11-2 and TRBJ2-7; D gene uncertain. Germline V gene data show CDR1 as SGHAT and CDR2 as FQNNGV. Trimming cost V 7 bases and J 3 bases, with 13 bases left between them. This CDR3 has 13 residues. This CDR3 reads CASNRWRSYEQYF. CDR3 coding DNA: TGTGCCAGCAACCGATGGAGAAGCTACGAGCAGTACTTC.

V usage is TRBV28 and J usage is TRBJ2-7; 8 bases are a match to TRBD2. There are 14 residues in the CDR3. Trimming at V came to 7 bases and at J to 0 bases, leaving 5 bases not matched to a gene. Germline V lookup: CDR1 MDHEN, CDR2 SYDVKM. The CDR3 nucleotides read TGTGCCAGCAAAGCGGGAGAGATCTCCTACGAGCAGTACTTC. It specifies CASKAGEISYEQYF.

The chain links TRBV21-1 to TRBJ1-2; the table's D gene call, TRBD1, was not cross checked with the DNA. TRBV21-1 is assigned pseudogene status. The length of the CDR3 is 15 residues. The CDR3 loop is CASSKMRQGPYGYTF. DNA for the CDR3: TGTGCCAGCAGCAAAATGAGACAGGGTCCCTATGGCTACACCTTC.

The rearrangement links TRBV7-3 to TRBJ2-3, with D uncertain. This CDR3 contains 14 residues. Germline-derived CDR1 and CDR2 are SGHTA and FQGTGA. With 3 bases removed from V and 1 base from J, the gap between germline ends came to 8 bases. This chain's CDR3 is CASSFFTGTDTQYF. The CDR3 bases are TGTGCCAGCAGCTTTTTTACGGGCACAGATACGCAGTATTTT.

The chain couples TRBV5-1 to TRBJ2-1; 8 nucleotides line up with TRBD2. The junction had 18 bases not matched to a gene; V was cut back by 4 bases and J by 0 bases. CDR1 SGHRS and CDR2 YFSETQ come from the germline V gene. There are 20 residues in the CDR3. The CDR3, as DNA: TGCGCCAGCAGCCCGCCGGTTTTGGCGGGGGGCCTCAGCTCCTACAATGAGCAGTTCTTC. This encodes CASSPPVLAGGLSSYNEQFF.

The rearrangement links TRBV6-1 to TRBJ1-4; TRBD1 matches at 9 bases. V was clipped by 0 bases and J by 8 bases; unmatched bases: 4. From germline, CDR1 is MNHNS and CDR2 SASEGT. The CDR3 loop spans 15 amino acids. CDR3 sequence (DNA): TGTGCCAGCAGTGAAGCGGAAGGGACAGGGGAAAAACTGTTTTTT. This sequence encodes CASSEAEGTGEKLFF.

The rearrangement joins TRBV9 to TRBJ1-4; 7 nucleotides align to TRBD1. The CDR3 is 16 amino acids. The trim removed 0 bases at V and 4 bases at J, leaving 6 bases unmatched. Germline-derived CDR1 and CDR2 are SGDLS and YYNGEE. CDR3 region: CASSVGSGGINEKLFF. DNA for the CDR3: TGTGCCAGCAGCGTAGGGTCAGGGGGGATTAATGAAAAACTGTTTTTT.

The V and J genes are TRBV19 and TRBJ2-1, with D possibly TRBD2 on 6 matching bases. Germline V gene lookup returns CDR1 LNHDA and CDR2 SQIVND (reference sequence). The CDR3 runs 11 residues. V was clipped by 7 bases and J by 15 bases, with 16 bases between them. The CDR3 loop is CASNRDSTVFF. In nucleotides, the CDR3 is TGTGCCAGTAACCGGGACTCGACCGTGTTCTTC.

The chain links TRBV27 to TRBJ2-2; D perhaps matches TRBD1 (6 bases). The length of the CDR3 is 13 residues. Trimming stripped 2 bases from V and 6 bases from J, with 7 bases between. Germline assignment: CDR1 MNHEY and CDR2 SMNVEV (reference sequence). The CDR3 here is CASSLRGSGELFF. As DNA, the CDR3 is TGTGCCAGCAGTTTAAGGGGGTCCGGGGAGCTGTTTTTT.

This sequence joins TRBV5-1 and TRBJ2-7; the match to TRBD2 covers 7 bases. The CDR3 length is 13 residues. Germline values: CDR1 SGHRS, CDR2 YFSETQ. With 2 bases clipped from V and 3 bases from J, the junction kept 2 bases outside the gene matches. The CDR3 protein is CASSFSSGYEQYF. CDR3 coding DNA: TGCGCCAGCAGCTTCTCTAGCGGCTACGAGCAGTACTTC.

This rearrangement joins TRBV10-1 to TRBJ1-3, with D possibly matching TRBD1 (6 bases). V shed 0 bases and J shed 0 bases, with 18 bases lying between them. The CDR3 extends over 19 amino acids. The germline V gene has CDR1 WNHNN and CDR2 SYGVQD (reference sequence). The chain's CDR3 is CASSESGRGVQLSGNTIYF. The CDR3 coding sequence is TGCGCCAGCAGTGAGTCGGGCAGGGGTGTTCAACTCTCTGGAAACACCATATATTTT.

The chain joins TRBV5-8 to TRBJ1-5, with TRBD1 as a possible D gene (6 bases). V was shortened by 4 bases and J by 4 bases, with 18 bases between the two germline ends. CDR1 SGHTS and CDR2 YDEGEE come from the germline V gene. This CDR3 has 16 amino acids. CDR3 DNA: TGTGCCAGCAGCCTCCGGGACACCTATTCAAATCAGCCCCAGCATTTT. Protein product: CASSLRDTYSNQPQHF.

The J gene is TRBJ1-5, the V gene TRBV19, with D tentatively TRBD1 (5 bases). This CDR3 is built from 14 residues. Per germline, CDR1 LNHDA and CDR2 SQIVND (reference sequence). Deletions cut 6 bases from V and 3 bases from J, with 12 bases between. The CDR3 is CASRTSGYNQPQHF. The CDR3 nucleotides read TGTGCCAGTAGAACTTCAGGGTACAATCAGCCCCAGCATTTT.

This sequence joins TRBV5-1 and TRBJ2-1, with 8 bases aligning to TRBD1. V lost 8 bases to trimming and J lost 5 bases; unmatched junction nucleotides: 3. CDR3 length: 12 residues. Germline-derived CDR1 and CDR2 are SGHRS and YFSETQ. The CDR3 is CASSTGDNEQFF. The DNA of the CDR3 is TGCGCCAGTTCGACAGGGGACAATGAGCAGTTCTTC.

The rearrangement joins TRBV2 to TRBJ2-5; D might be TRBD1 (6 bases). V was cut by 5 bases and J by 2 bases, with 9 bases left in between. The CDR3 consists of 13 residues. Looked up from germline, CDR1 is SNHLY and CDR2 is FYNNEI. The CDR3 DNA reads as TGTGCCAGCAGTTCGACAGGACAAGAGACCCAGTACTTC. This encodes CASSSTGQETQYF. Looking up the rest from reference TRBV2 and TRBJ2-5 gives the full variable domain: EPEVTQTPSHQVTQMGQEVILRCVPISNHLYFYWYRQILGQKVEFLVSFYNNEISEKSEIFDDQFSVERPDGSNFTLKIRSTKLEDSAMYFCASSSTGQETQYFGPGTRLLVL.

A word on this clone: Germline and junction disagree at one end, which may indicate a read error. The chain uses TRBV7-9 and TRBJ2-1; D perhaps matches TRBD2 (5 bases). In germline, CDR1 is SEHNR, CDR2 FQNEAQ (reference sequence). The CDR3 is 16 residues long. CDR3 sequence: CSSSLTSIASYNEQFF. Here the CDR3 DNA reads TGTTCCAGCAGCTTAACCTCAATAGCGAGTTACAATGAGCAGTTCTTC.

The V and J genes are TRBV7-3 and TRBJ2-1; 9 bases map to TRBD2. CDR1 SGHTA and CDR2 FQGTGA come from the germline V gene. V gave up 3 bases and J gave up 6 bases; unmatched junction bases: 9. The CDR3 is 16 amino acids. CDR3 nucleotide sequence: TGTGCCAGCAGCTTGCGGCGGGAGGGCCGCTCCAATGAGCAGTTCTTC. Translated: CASSLRREGRSNEQFF.

The CDR3 protein is CASTHGTGPYEQYF. CDR3 nucleotides: TGTGCCAGCACCCACGGGACAGGTCCCTACGAGCAGTACTTC. The chain has TRBV28 and TRBJ2-7; 8 nucleotides agree with TRBD1. CDR3 length: 14 residues. Looked up from germline, CDR1 is MDHEN and CDR2 is SYDVKM. V shed 7 bases, J shed 2 bases, and the junction held 7 bases outside the gene matches.

V gene TRBV28 combines with J gene TRBJ2-7, with D uncertain. This CDR3 comprises 11 residues. Trimming removed 6 bases at V and 3 bases at J, with 6 bases between. CDR1 is MDHEN and CDR2 is SYDVKM in the germline V gene. CDR3 sequence reads: CASSKNYEQYF. The CDR3 region has the DNA TGTGCCAGCAGCAAAAACTACGAGCAGTACTTC.